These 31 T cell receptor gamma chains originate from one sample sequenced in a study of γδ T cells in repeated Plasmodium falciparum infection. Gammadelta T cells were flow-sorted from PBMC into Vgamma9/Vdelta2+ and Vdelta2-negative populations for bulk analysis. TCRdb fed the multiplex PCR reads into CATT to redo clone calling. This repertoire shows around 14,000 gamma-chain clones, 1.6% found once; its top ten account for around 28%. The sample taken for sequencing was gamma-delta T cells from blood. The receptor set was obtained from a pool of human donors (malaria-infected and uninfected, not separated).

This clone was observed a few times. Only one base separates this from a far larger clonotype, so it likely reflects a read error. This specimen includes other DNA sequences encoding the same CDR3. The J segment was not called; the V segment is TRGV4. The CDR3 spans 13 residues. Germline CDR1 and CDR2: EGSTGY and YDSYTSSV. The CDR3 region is CATWDGSYYKKLF. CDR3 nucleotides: TGTGCCACCTGGGATGGATCCTATTATAAGAAGCTCTTT.

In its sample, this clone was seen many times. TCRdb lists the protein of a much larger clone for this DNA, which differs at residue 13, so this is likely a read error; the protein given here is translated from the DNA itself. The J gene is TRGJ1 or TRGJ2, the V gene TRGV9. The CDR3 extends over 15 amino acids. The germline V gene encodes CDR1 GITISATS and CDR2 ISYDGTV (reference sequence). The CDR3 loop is CALYLYSSNYYKELF. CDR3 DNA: TGTGCCTTGTACCTTTATTCTTCGAATTATTATAAGGAACTCTTT.

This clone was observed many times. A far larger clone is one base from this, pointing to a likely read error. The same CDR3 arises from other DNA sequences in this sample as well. CDR3 protein: CATWPNYYKKLF. As DNA, the CDR3 is TGTGCTACCTGGCCGAATTATTATAAGAAACTCTTT. The chain recombines TRGV4 with TRGJ1 or TRGJ2. CDR1 is EGSTGY and CDR2 is YDSYTSSV in the germline V gene. The CDR3 consists of 12 residues.

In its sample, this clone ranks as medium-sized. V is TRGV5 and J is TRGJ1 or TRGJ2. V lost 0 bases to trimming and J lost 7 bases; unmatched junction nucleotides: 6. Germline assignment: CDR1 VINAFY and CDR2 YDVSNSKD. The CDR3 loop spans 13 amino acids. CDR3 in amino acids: CATWDRPAYKKLF. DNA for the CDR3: TGTGCCACCTGGGACAGGCCAGCGTATAAGAAACTCTTT.

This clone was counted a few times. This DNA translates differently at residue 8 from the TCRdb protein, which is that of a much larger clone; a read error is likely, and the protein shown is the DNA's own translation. CDR3 residues: CATWDPRGWIKTF. Written as DNA, the CDR3 is TGTGCCACCTGGGATCCTAGGGGTTGGATCAAGACGTTT. The chain couples TRGV4 to TRGJP2. Germline V gives CDR1 EGSTGY, CDR2 YDSYTSSV. The CDR3 runs 13 residues. Trimming took 3 bases from V and 10 from J; bases not matched to a gene: 8.

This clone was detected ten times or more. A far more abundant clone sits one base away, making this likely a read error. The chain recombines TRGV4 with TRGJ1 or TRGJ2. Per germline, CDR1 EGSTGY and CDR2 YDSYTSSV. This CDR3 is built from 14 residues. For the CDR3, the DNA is TGTGCCTCCTGGGATGGGCCGAATTATTATAAGAAACTCTTT. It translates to CASWDGPNYYKKLF.

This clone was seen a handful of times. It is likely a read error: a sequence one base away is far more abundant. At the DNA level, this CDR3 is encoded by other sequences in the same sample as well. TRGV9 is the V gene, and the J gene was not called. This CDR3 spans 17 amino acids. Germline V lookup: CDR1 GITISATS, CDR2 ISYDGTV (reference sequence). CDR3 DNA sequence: TGTGCCTTGTGGGAGGACTCTCAAGAGTTGGGCAAAAAAATCAAAGTATTT. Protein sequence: CALWEDSQELGKKIKVF.

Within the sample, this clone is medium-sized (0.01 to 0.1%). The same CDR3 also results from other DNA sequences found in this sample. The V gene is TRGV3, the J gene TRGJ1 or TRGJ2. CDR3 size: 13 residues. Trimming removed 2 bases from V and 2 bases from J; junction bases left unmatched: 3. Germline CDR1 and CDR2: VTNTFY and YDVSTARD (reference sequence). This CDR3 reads CATWDKYYYKKLF. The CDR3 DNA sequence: TGTGCCACCTGGGACAAATATTATTATAAGAAACTCTTT.

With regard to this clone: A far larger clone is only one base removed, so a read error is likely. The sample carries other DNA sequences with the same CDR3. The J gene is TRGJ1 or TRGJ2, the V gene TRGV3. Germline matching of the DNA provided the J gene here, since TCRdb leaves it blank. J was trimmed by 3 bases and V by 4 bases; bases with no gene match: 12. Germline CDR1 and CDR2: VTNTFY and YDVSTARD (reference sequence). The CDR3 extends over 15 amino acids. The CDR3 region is CATWDRSLLYYKKLF. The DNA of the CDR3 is TGTGCCACCTGGGATAGGTCCCTTCTTTATTATAAGAAACTCTTT.

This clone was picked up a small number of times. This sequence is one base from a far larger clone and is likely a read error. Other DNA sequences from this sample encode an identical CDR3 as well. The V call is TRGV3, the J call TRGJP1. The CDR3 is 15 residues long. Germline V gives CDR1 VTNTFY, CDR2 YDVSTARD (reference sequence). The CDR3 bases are TGTGCCACCTGGGACAGGCCCCCCACCGGTTGGTTCAAGATATTT. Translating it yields CATWDRPPTGWFKIF.

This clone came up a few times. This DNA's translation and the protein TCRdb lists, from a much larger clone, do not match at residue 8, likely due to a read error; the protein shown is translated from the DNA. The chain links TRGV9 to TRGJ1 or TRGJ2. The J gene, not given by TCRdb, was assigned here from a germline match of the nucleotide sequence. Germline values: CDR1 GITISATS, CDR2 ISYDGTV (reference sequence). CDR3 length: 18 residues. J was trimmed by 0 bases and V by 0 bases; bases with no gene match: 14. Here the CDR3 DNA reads TGTGCCTTGTGGGAGGTGCGGCATGGATGCCCGAATTATTATAAGAAACTCTTT. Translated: CALWEVRHGCPNYYKKLF.

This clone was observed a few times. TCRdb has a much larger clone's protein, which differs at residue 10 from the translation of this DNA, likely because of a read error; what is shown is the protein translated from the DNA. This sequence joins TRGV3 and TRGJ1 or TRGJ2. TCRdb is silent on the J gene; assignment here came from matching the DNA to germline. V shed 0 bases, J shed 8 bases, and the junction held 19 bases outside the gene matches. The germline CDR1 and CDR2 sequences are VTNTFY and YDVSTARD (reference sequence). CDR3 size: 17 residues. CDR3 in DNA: TGTGCCACCTGGGACAGGCTTGGGTCAGTCGTTCGGAATAAGAAACTCTTT. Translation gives CATWDRLGSVVRNKKLF.

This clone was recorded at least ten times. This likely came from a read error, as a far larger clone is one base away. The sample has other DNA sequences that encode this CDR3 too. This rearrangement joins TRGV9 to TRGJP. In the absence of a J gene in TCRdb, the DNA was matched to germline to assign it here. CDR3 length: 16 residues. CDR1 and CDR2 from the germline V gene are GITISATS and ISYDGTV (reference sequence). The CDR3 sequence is CALWDQQELGKKIKVF. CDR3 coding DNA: TGTGCCTTGTGGGACCAGCAAGAGTTGGGCAAGAAAATCAAGGTATTT.

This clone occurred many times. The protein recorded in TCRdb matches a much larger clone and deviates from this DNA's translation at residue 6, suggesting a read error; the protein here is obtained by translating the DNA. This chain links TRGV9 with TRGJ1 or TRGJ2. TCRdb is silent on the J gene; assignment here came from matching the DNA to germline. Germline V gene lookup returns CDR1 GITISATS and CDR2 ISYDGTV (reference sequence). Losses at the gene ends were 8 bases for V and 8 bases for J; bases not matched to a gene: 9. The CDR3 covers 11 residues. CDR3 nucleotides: TGTGCCTTGTCTAAAGGGCATAAGAAACTCTTT. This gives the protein CALSKGHKKLF.

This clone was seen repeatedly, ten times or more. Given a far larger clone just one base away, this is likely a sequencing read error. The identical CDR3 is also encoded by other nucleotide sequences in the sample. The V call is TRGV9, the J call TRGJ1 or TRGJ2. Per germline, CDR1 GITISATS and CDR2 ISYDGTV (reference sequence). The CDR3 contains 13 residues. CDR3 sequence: CALWEVLGYKKLF. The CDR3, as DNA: TGTGCCTTATGGGAGGTGCTGGGGTATAAGAAACTCTTT.

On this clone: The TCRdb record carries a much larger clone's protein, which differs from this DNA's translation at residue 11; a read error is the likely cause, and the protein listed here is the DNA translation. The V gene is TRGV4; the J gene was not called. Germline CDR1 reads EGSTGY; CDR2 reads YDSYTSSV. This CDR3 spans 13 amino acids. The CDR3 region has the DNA TGTGCCACCTGGGATAATCGGAATTATAAGGAACTCTTT. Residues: CATWDNRNYKELF.

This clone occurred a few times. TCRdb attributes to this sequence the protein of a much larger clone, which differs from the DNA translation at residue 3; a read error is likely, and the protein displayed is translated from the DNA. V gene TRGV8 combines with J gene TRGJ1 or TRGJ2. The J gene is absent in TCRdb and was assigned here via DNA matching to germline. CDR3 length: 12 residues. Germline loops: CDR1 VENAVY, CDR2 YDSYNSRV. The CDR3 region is CAAWDGRDKKLF. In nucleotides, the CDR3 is TGTGCCGCCTGGGACGGTCGGGATAAGAAACTCTTT.

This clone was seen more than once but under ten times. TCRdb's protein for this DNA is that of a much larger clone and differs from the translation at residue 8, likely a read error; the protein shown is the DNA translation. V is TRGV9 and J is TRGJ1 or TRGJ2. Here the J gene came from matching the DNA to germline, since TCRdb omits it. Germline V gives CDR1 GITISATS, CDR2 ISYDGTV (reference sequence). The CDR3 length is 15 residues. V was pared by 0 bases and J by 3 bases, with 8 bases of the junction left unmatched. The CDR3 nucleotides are TGTGCCTTGTGGGAGGTGTTCTCTGCTTATTATAAGAAACTCTTT. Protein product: CALWEVFSAYYKKLF.

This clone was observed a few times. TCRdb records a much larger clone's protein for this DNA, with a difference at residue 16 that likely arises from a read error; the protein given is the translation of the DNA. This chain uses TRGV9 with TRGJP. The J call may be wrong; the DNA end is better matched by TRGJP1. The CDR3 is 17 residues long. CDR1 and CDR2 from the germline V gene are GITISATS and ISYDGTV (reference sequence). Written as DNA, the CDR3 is TGTGCCTTGTGGGAGGTGAAGGCCAAGTTGGGCAAAAAAATCAAGATATTT. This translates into CALWEVKAKLGKKIKIF.

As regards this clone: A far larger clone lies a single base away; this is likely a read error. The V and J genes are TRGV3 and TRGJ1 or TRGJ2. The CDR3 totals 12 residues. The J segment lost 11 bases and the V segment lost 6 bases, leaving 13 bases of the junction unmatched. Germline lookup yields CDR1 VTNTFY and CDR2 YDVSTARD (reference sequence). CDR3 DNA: TGTGCCACCTGGTCCCACCCTGGGGAGAAACTCTTT. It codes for CATWSHPGEKLF.

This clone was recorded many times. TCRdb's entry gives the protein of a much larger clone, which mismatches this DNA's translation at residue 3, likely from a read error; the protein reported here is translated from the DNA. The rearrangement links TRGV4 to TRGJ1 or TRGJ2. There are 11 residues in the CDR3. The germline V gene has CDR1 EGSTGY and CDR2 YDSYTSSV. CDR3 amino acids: CASWAYYKKLF. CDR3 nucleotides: TGTGCCTCCTGGGCCTATTATAAGAAACTCTTT.

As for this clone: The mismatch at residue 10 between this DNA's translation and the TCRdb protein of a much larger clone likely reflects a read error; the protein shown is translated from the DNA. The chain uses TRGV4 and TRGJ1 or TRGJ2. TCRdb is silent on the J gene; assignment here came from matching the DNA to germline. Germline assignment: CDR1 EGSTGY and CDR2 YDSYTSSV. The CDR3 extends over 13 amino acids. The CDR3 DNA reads TGTGCCACCTGGGATGGGGATCATTATAGGAAACTCTTT. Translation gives CATWDGDHYRKLF.

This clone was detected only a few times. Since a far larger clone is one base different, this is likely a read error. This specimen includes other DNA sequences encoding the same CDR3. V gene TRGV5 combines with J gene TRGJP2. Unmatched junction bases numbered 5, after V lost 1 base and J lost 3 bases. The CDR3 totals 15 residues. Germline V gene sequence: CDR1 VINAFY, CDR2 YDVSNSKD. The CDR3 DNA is TGTGCCACCTGGGACAGTTCCCGTAGTGATTGGATCAAGACGTTT. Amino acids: CATWDSSRSDWIKTF.

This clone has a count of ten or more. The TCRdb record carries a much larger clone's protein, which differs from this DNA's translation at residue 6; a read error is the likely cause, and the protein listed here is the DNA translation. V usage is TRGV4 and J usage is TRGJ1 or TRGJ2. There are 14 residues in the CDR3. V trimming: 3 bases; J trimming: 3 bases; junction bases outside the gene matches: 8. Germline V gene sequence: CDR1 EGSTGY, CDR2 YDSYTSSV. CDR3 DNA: TGTGCCACCTGGGATAGGCCCCCTTATTATAAGAAACTCTTT. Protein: CATWDRPPYYKKLF.

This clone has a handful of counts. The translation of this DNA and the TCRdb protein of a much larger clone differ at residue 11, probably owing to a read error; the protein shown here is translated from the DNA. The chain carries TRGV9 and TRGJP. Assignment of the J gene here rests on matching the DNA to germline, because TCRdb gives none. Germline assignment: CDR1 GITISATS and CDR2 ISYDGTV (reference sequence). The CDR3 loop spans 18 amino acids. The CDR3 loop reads CALWEVSPQESGKKIKVF. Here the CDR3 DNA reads TGTGCCTTGTGGGAGGTGTCCCCTCAAGAGTCGGGCAAAAAAATCAAGGTATTT.

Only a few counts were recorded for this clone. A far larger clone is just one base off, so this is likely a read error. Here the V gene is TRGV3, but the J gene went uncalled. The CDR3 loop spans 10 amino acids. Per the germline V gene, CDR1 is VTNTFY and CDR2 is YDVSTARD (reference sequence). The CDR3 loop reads CATWGNKKLF. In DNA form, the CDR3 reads TGTGCCACCTGGGGAAATAAGAAGCTCTTT.

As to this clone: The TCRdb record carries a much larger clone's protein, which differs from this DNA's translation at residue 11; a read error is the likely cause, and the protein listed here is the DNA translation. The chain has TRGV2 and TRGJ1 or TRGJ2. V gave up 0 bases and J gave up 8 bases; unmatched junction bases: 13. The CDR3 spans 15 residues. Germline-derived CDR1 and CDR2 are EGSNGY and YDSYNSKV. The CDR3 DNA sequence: TGTGCCACCTGGGACGGGCCAGGTCCGGATGATAAGAAACTCTTT. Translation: CATWDGPGPDDKKLF.

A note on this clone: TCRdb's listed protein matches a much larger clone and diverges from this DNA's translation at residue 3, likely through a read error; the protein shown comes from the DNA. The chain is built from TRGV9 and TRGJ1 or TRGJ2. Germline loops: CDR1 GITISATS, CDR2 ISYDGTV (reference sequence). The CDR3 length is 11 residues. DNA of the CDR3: TGTGCCTCGTGGGTAGGTTATAAGAAACTCTTT. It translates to CASWVGYKKLF.

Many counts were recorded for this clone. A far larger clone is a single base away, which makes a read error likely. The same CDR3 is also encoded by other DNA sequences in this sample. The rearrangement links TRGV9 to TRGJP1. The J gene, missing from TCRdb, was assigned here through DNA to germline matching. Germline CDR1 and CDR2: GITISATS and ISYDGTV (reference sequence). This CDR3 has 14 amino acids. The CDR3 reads CALWELGTGWFKIF. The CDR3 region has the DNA TGCGCCTTGTGGGAGTTAGGCACTGGTTGGTTCAAGATATTT.

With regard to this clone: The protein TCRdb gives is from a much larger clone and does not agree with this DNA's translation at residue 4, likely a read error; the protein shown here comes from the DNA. As DNA, the CDR3 is TGTGCCTTGCGGGAGGTGGGATATTATAAGAAACTCTTT. Translating it yields CALREVGYYKKLF. The chain carries TRGV9 and TRGJ1 or TRGJ2. No J gene is reported in TCRdb; it was inferred here by comparing the DNA with germline. Germline V gene data show CDR1 as GITISATS and CDR2 as ISYDGTV (reference sequence). The CDR3 runs to 13 residues.

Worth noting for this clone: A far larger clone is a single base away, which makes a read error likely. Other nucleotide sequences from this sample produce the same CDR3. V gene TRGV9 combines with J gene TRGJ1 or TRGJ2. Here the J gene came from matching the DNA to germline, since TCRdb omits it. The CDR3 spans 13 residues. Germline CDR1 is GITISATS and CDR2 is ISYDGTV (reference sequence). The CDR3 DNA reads TGTGCCTTATGGGACCCCCTATCTTCAAAGAAACTCTTT. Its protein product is CALWDPLSSKKLF.